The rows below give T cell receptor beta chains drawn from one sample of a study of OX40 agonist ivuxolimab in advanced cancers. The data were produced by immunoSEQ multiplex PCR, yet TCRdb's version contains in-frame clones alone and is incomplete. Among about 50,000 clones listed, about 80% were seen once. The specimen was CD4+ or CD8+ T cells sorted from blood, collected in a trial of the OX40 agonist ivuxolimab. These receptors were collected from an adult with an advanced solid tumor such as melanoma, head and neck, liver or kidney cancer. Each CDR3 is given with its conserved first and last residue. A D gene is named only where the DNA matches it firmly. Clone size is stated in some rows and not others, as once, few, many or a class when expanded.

CASSDAGNYGYTF	TGTGCCAGCAGTGACGCAGGGAACTATGGCTACACCTTC	TRBV28	TRBJ1-2	-	-
CASSHWTESYEQYF	TGTGCCAGCAGCCACTGGACAGAGAGCTACGAGCAGTACTTC	TRBV13	TRBJ2-7	-	-
CASDRRDRVSGELFF	TGTGCCAGCGATCGAAGGGACAGGGTCTCCGGGGAGCTGTTTTTT	TRBV28	TRBJ2-2	TRBD1	-
CASSLELAGYNEQFF	TGTGCCAGCAGCTTGGAACTAGCGGGGTACAATGAGCAGTTCTTC	TRBV5-5	TRBJ2-1	TRBD2	-
CASSSTIYEQYF	TGTGCCAGCAGCTCGACAATCTACGAGCAGTACTTC	TRBV6-5	TRBJ2-7	-	few
CASSLLPYRGRGQPQHF	TGCGCCAGCAGCCTACTTCCCTACAGGGGAAGGGGCCAGCCCCAGCATTTT	TRBV5-1	TRBJ1-5	TRBD1	few
CAWSWGRGSSGNTIYF	TGTGCCTGGAGTTGGGGCAGGGGGAGCTCTGGAAACACCATATATTTT	TRBV30	TRBJ1-3	TRBD1	-
CASRKGSLDYGYTF	TGTGCCAGCAGAAAGGGTAGCTTGGACTATGGCTACACCTTC	TRBV28	TRBJ1-2	-	-
CASSVSWTDGNTIYF	TGTGCCAGCAGCGTCTCGTGGACGGATGGAAACACCATATATTTT	TRBV6-1	TRBJ1-3	-	-
CSVARAGANTGELFF	TGCAGCGTTGCCCGGGCGGGGGCGAACACCGGGGAGCTGTTTTTT	TRBV29-1	TRBJ2-2	TRBD2	once
CASSNGQGSGGYTF	TGTGCCAGCAGTAACGGACAGGGGTCGGGTGGCTACACCTTC	TRBV6-6	TRBJ1-2	TRBD1	few
CASSLVFESPNEKLFF	TGTGCCAGCAGCTTAGTGTTTGAGTCGCCTAATGAAAAACTGTTTTTT	TRBV5-5	TRBJ1-4	-	few
CASSQDRGREKAFF	TGTGCCAGCAGCCAAGATCGGGGGAGAGAAAAAGCTTTCTTT	TRBV4-2	TRBJ1-1	-	-
CASSLTDSLAKNIQYF	TGTGCCAGCAGCCTGACCGACAGTCTAGCCAAAAACATTCAGTACTTC	TRBV28	TRBJ2-4	-	-
CASSPLSSGGADTQYF	TGTGCCAGCTCACCACTCTCTAGCGGGGGGGCAGATACGCAGTATTTT	TRBV18	TRBJ2-3	TRBD2	-
CASSLGTGYEQYF	TGTGCCAGCTCACTCGGGACAGGGTACGAGCAGTACTTC	TRBV18	TRBJ2-7	TRBD1	-
CASSGGGKLFF	TGTGCCAGCAGTGGGGGAGGGAAACTGTTTTTT	TRBV2	TRBJ1-4	-	-
CASSAGQGVEKLFF	TGTGCCAGCAGCGCTGGACAGGGGGTTGAAAAACTGTTTTTT	TRBV9	TRBJ1-4	TRBD1	few
CASSRVPQGSEAFF	TGTGCCAGCAGCCGAGTCCCGCAGGGCTCTGAAGCTTTCTTT	TRBV7-2	TRBJ1-1	-	-
CASSQGQDSGNTIYF	TGCGCCAGCAGCCAAGGACAGGACTCTGGAAACACCATATATTTT	TRBV4-3	TRBJ1-3	-	-
CASSLSLGNNEAFF	TGTGCCAGCAGTTTATCGTTGGGGAACAATGAAGCTTTCTTT	TRBV27	TRBJ1-1	-	-
CASRESGGSYNEQFF	TGTGCCAGCAGGGAGAGCGGGGGCTCCTACAATGAGCAGTTCTTC	TRBV6-5	TRBJ2-1	TRBD2	once
CASSLERAAETQYF	TGTGCCAGCAGCCTAGAGAGGGCCGCTGAGACCCAGTACTTC	TRBV11-2	TRBJ2-5	-	-
CASSFRDTEAFF	TGTGCCAGCAGCTTCAGGGACACTGAAGCTTTCTTT	TRBV11-2	TRBJ1-1	-	-
CASSPQGYGNTIYF	TGTGCCAGCAGCCCCCAGGGTTATGGAAACACCATATATTTT	TRBV28	TRBJ1-3	-	-
CASSEWGGDNEQFF	TGTGCCAGCAGTGAATGGGGAGGGGACAATGAGCAGTTCTTC	TRBV2	TRBJ2-1	TRBD2	-
CASSLDVGTEAFF	TGTGCCAGCAGCTTGGATGTGGGCACTGAAGCTTTCTTT	TRBV5-6	TRBJ1-1	-	-
CASGASGAFTGELFF	TGTGCCAGCGGCGCTAGCGGCGCCTTCACCGGGGAGCTGTTTTTT	TRBV9	TRBJ2-2	TRBD2	few
CASSRAGGRRNEQFF	TGTGCCAGCAGTCGAGCGGGAGGGCGTAGGAATGAGCAGTTCTTC	TRBV27	TRBJ2-1	TRBD2	-
CASSGRQGRRTSGSPGELFF	TGTGCCAGCAGCGGAAGACAGGGAAGACGGACTAGCGGGAGCCCCGGGGAGCTGTTTTTT	TRBV5-4	TRBJ2-2	TRBD2	-
CASSEPGQGKHVLTF	TGTGCCAGCAGTGAACCCGGACAGGGTAAACACGTCCTGACTTTC	TRBV25-1	TRBJ2-6	TRBD1	-
CASSLWTSGAGELFF	TGTGCCAGCAGCCTTTGGACTAGCGGGGCCGGGGAGCTGTTTTTT	TRBV11-2	TRBJ2-2	TRBD2	-
CASSYREGTDTQYF	TGTGCCAGCAGTTACAGGGAGGGCACAGATACGCAGTATTTT	TRBV6-5	TRBJ2-3	-	once
CASSLYRDRGNKYYEQYF	TGTGCCAGCAGCCTTTACCGGGACAGGGGCAACAAGTACTACGAGCAGTACTTC	TRBV16	TRBJ2-7	TRBD1	-
CASSSDSPPYEQYF	TGTGCCAGCAGTTCGGACAGTCCCCCCTACGAGCAGTACTTC	TRBV27	TRBJ2-7	-	-
CASSFTGTGVDGYTF	TGCGCCAGCAGCTTTACTGGGACAGGGGTGGATGGCTACACCTTC	TRBV5-1	TRBJ1-2	TRBD1	-
CASSSRGPTGELFF	TGTGCCAGCAGCTCCCGGGGGCCTACCGGGGAGCTGTTTTTT	TRBV11-2	TRBJ2-2	-	-
CASSRPTSGRNVHEQYF	TGTGCCAGCAGCAGGCCGACTAGCGGGAGGAACGTCCACGAGCAGTACTTC	TRBV21-1	TRBJ2-7	-	-
CASSPGKANYGYTF	TGTGCCAGCAGCCCAGGGAAGGCTAACTATGGCTACACCTTC	TRBV14	TRBJ1-2	-	once
CASSQGRQGTYEQYF	TGCGCCAGCAGCCAAGGCAGACAGGGGACCTACGAGCAGTACTTC	TRBV4-1	TRBJ2-7	TRBD1	-
CAWSGSNAGTQYF	TGTGCCTGGAGTGGGAGCAACGCCGGGACCCAGTACTTC	TRBV30	TRBJ2-5	-	once
CASSLGRQETQYF	TGTGCCAGCAGCTTAGGGCGGCAAGAGACCCAGTACTTC	TRBV7-6	TRBJ2-5	-	-
CASRLDTQETQYF	TGTGCCAGCAGATTAGACACCCAAGAGACCCAGTACTTC	TRBV7-9	TRBJ2-5	-	-
CASSPSRQVQQYTIYF	TGTGCCAGCTCACCATCCCGACAGGTCCAACAGTATACCATATATTTT	TRBV18	TRBJ1-3	-	-
CASRTRGGRVDTQYF	TGTGCCAGCAGGACGAGGGGGGGCCGTGTAGATACGCAGTATTTT	TRBV7-2	TRBJ2-3	-	-
CASSSRRKDRANEKLFF	TGTGCCAGCAGCTCCCGAAGAAAGGACAGGGCGAATGAAAAACTGTTTTTT	TRBV7-6	TRBJ1-4	TRBD1	-
CASSFGTVQETQYF	TGCGCCAGCAGCTTCGGGACAGTGCAAGAGACCCAGTACTTC	TRBV5-1	TRBJ2-5	TRBD1	-
CASSKVLADPYEQYF	TGTGCCAGCAGCAAAGTACTAGCGGACCCCTACGAGCAGTACTTC	TRBV21-1	TRBJ2-7	-	-
CASSSLQTGERTGELFF	TGTGCCAGCAGTTCCCTTCAGACAGGGGAGAGAACCGGGGAGCTGTTTTTT	TRBV28	TRBJ2-2	TRBD1	few
CASSVGGTNNSPLHF	TGTGCCAGCAGCGTAGGGGGGACCAATAATTCACCCCTCCACTTT	TRBV9	TRBJ1-6	-	-
CATLGAGGLNTEAFF	TGTGCCACCCTAGGGGCAGGGGGCTTGAACACTGAAGCTTTCTTT	TRBV19	TRBJ1-1	TRBD1	-
CASSQARGFVYEQYF	TGTGCCAGCAGCCAAGCTAGAGGGTTTGTCTACGAGCAGTACTTC	TRBV14	TRBJ2-7	-	-
CASRAPQGNTEAFF	TGTGCCAGCAGGGCGCCTCAGGGGAACACTGAAGCTTTCTTT	TRBV6-5	TRBJ1-1	-	-
CASSPGAGRSTNEKLFF	TGTGCCAGCAGCCCTGGGGCAGGGCGCTCAACTAATGAAAAACTGTTTTTT	TRBV4-2	TRBJ1-4	-	once
CASSDRTSGHTGELFF	TGCGCCAGCAGCGACAGGACTAGCGGACACACCGGGGAGCTGTTTTTT	TRBV10-1	TRBJ2-2	TRBD2	once